The 27 T cell receptor beta chains presented below share a single source sample, sequenced in a study of CD8+CD57+ T cells in acquired aplastic anemia. Genomic DNA was employed as the template in profiling TCR beta VDJ and CDR3. TCRdb used MiXCR to reprocess the reads, holding one entry per CDR3 protein. The repertoire consists of approximately 260,000 distinct CDR3 sequences, with approximately 79% occurring once and the leading ten covering roughly 42%. Sequenced patients had shown CD8+CD57+ cell expansion by flow cytometry. Sequencing was done on a sample of sorted CD4+, CD8+, or CD8+CD57+ T cells (not recorded which) from PBMCs. These receptors originate from a human donor with aplastic anemia.

This clonotype was counted between two and nine times. The chain has TRBV9 and TRBJ2-7; D is unresolved. This CDR3 spans 12 amino acids. Trimming removed 5 bases from V and 4 bases from J, with 10 bases in between. Germline V lookup: CDR1 SGDLS, CDR2 YYNGEE. The chain's CDR3 is CASSLSAYEQYF. The DNA of the CDR3 is TGTGCCAGCAGTTTATCTGCGTACGAGCAGTACTTC.

Notes on this clonotype: In this CDR3 the conserved last residue, phenylalanine or tryptophan, is missing, so a read error is likely. The limits of the CDR3 on the DNA are not certain, so only TCRdb's listed CDR3 is given. This chain joins TRBV7-3 and TRBJ2-7. The CDR3 contains 12 residues when both ends are counted. Per germline, CDR1 SGHTA and CDR2 FQGTGA. The CDR3 protein is CASSLDGADHKL.

J is TRBJ2-3 and V is TRBV2; no clear D. V gave up 8 bases and J gave up 2 bases, with 11 bases separating them. The CDR3 is 13 amino acids. The germline gives CDR1 SNHLY, CDR2 FYNNEI. The CDR3 loop reads CASGDADTDTQYF. The CDR3 region has the DNA TGTGCCAGCGGGGATGCTGACACAGATACGCAGTATTTT.

The chain links TRBV9 to TRBJ2-1; the D gene is possibly TRBD2 (7 bases). In germline, CDR1 is SGDLS, CDR2 YYNGEE. The CDR3 totals 13 residues. With 4 bases removed from V and 8 bases from J, the gap between germline ends came to 13 bases. The DNA of the CDR3 is TGTGCCAGCAGCTTGGGGGGGGGCGATGAGCAGTTCTTC. It codes for CASSLGGGDEQFF. Full variable domain (remainder filled in from reference TRBV9 and TRBJ2-1): DSGVTQTPKHLITATGQRVTLRCSPRSGDLSVYWYQQSLDQGLQFLIQYYNGEERAKGNILERFSAQQFPDLHSELNLSSLELGDSALYFCASSLGGGDEQFFGPGTRLTVL.

This clonotype turned up a few times. The gene calls are TRBV2 and TRBJ1-1; 8 bases match TRBD1. CDR1 SNHLY and CDR2 FYNNEI come from the germline V gene. V was clipped by 3 bases and J by 4 bases; unmatched bases: 4. This CDR3 region has 14 residues. Written as DNA, the CDR3 is TGTGCCAGCAGTGAGCAGGGGGCTGTCACTGAAGCTTTCTTT. Protein product: CASSEQGAVTEAFF.

In this sample, this clonotype turned up a few times. The chain has TRBV5-4 and TRBJ2-3; 7 positions agree with TRBD1. The CDR3 runs to 16 residues. Looked up from germline, CDR1 is SGHNT and CDR2 is YYREEE (reference sequence). V gave up 3 bases and J gave up 2 bases; unmatched junction bases: 9. In DNA, the CDR3 is TGTGCCAGCAGCTCCGCTACAGGGGATCACACAGATACGCAGTATTTT. Translation gives CASSSATGDHTDTQYF.

V and J are TRBV7-9 and TRBJ2-3; tentative D call: TRBD2 (6 bases). V lost 3 bases, J lost 6 bases, and 13 bases lay in between. This CDR3 contains 14 residues. The germline V gene encodes CDR1 SEHNR and CDR2 FQNEAQ (reference sequence). CDR3 in amino acids: CASSFEGGRDTQYF. For the CDR3, the DNA is TGTGCCAGCAGCTTTGAGGGAGGTCGTGATACGCAGTATTTT.

V usage is TRBV5-4 and J usage is TRBJ2-1; D may be TRBD1 (6 bases). The CDR3 runs 17 residues. Germline CDR1 reads SGHNT; CDR2 reads YYREEE (reference sequence). Trimming shortened V by 2 bases and J by 4 bases, and 19 bases separated the two germline ends. The CDR3 loop reads CASSFTPAGANYNEQFF. CDR3 bases: TGTGCCAGCAGCTTTACACCCGCAGGGGCTAATTACAATGAGCAGTTCTTC.

Regarding this clonotype: A read error is likely, as this CDR3 ends without the conserved phenylalanine or tryptophan. The DNA is omitted, as the CDR3 cannot be located on it reliably, and the CDR3 follows TCRdb's listing. This chain links TRBV2 with TRBJ2-5; no DNA check was done on the table's D call, TRBD1. The CDR3 length is 14 residues, termini included. Germline values: CDR1 SNHLY, CDR2 FYNNEI. CDR3 residues: CATSTGTDTQNLYS.

V usage is TRBV2 and J usage is TRBJ2-3, with TRBD2 as a possible D gene (6 bases). The V gene's germline CDR1 is SNHLY and CDR2 FYNNEI. V gave up 5 bases and J gave up 9 bases, with 18 bases separating them. CDR3 length: 14 residues. The CDR3 is CASSLADSPETQYF. The CDR3 DNA reads TGTGCCAGCAGTTTAGCGGATAGTCCTGAGACGCAGTATTTT.

This clonotype was counted once. The germline gene is not matched at one end of the junction; a read error may be the cause. This rearrangement joins TRBV7-3 to TRBJ2-5; D perhaps matches TRBD2 (5 bases). Germline CDR1 and CDR2: SGHTA and FQGTGA. The CDR3 runs 14 residues. This CDR3 is CASSRGSAQATQYF. DNA of the CDR3: TGTGCCAGCAGCAGAGGGAGCGCGCAAGCGACCCAGTACTTC.

This rearrangement joins TRBV19 to TRBJ2-7; TRBD2 agrees at 7 bases. CDR1 LNHDA and CDR2 SQIVND come from the germline V gene (reference sequence). The CDR3 loop spans 14 amino acids. V dropped 1 base and J dropped 3; count of bases not matched to a gene: 3. CDR3 nucleotide sequence: TGTGCCAGTAGTATAGCGGGGGGTTACTACGAGCAGTACTTC. Translated, it gives CASSIAGGYYEQYF.

The V gene is TRBV7-3, the J gene TRBJ1-5; possibly TRBD1 for D (5 bases). The CDR3 loop spans 15 amino acids. V was clipped by 5 bases and J by 14 bases, with 25 bases between them. The germline CDR1 and CDR2 sequences are SGHTA and FQGTGA. The CDR3 loop is CASSVGTGGMFSEHF. Here the CDR3 DNA reads TGTGCCAGCAGCGTCGGTACCGGGGGAATGTTTTCCGAGCATTTT.

The gene calls are TRBV5-6 and TRBJ2-7, with D possibly matching TRBD2 (5 bases). V lost 2 bases and J lost 7, with 16 bases in between. The CDR3 has 14 residues. The germline gives CDR1 SGHDT, CDR2 YYEEEE. CDR3 bases: TGTGCCAGCAGCTTTGGTAGCGCGGCCGGGGAGCAGTACGTC. It specifies CASSFGSAAGEQYV.

Concerning this clonotype: Since the CDR3 does not end with the conserved phenylalanine or tryptophan, this likely comes from a read error. The chain carries TRBV2 and TRBJ1-6; 7 bases are shared with TRBD1. Unmatched junction bases numbered 15, after V lost 6 bases and J lost 13 bases. This CDR3 comprises 15 residues. Germline assignment: CDR1 SNHLY and CDR2 FYNNEI. CDR3 in DNA: TGTGCCAGCAGCCTTGGGGCAAGGGACAGTCAGCCCCTCCACTTA. Translated: CASSLGARDSQPLHL.

Regarding this clonotype: The conserved phenylalanine or tryptophan is not found at the CDR3 terminus, so this likely reflects a read error. It is unclear where the CDR3 begins or ends on the DNA, so no DNA is shown, and the CDR3 is as TCRdb lists it. The chain joins TRBV7-9 to TRBJ2-3; TRBD1, the D gene given by the table, was not confirmed from the DNA. The length of the CDR3 is 13 amino acids, counting both ends. Germline V gene lookup returns CDR1 SEHNR and CDR2 FQNEAQ (reference sequence). The CDR3 loop is CASSFGGGDEPYY.

CDR3 in amino acids: CASSYSGHNSQFF. The CDR3 nucleotides are TGTGCCAGCAGCTATAGCGGCCACAATAGCCAGTTCTTC. The genes are TRBV7-2 and TRBJ2-1; weak D call: TRBD2 (6 bases). Germline assignment: CDR1 SGHTA and CDR2 FQGNSA. The CDR3 is 13 residues long. The V and J ends lost 4 bases and 13 bases respectively, with 17 bases between them.

A word on this clonotype: At one end, the junction sequence differs from germline, possibly due to a read error. The chain recombines TRBV5-4 with TRBJ2-3; no definite D call. The CDR3 is 13 residues long. The germline gives CDR1 SGHNT, CDR2 YYREEE (reference sequence). CDR3 sequence reads: CGSSFTNTDTQYF. In DNA form, the CDR3 reads TGTGGCAGCAGCTTTACTAACACAGATACGCAGTATTTT.

V usage is TRBV9 and J usage is TRBJ2-3; D is undetermined. The germline gives CDR1 SGDLS, CDR2 YYNGEE. The V and J ends lost 5 bases and 13 bases respectively, with 23 bases between them. This CDR3 is 14 amino acids long. The CDR3 region is CASRVYQNSYNEYF. As DNA, the CDR3 is TGTGCCAGCAGGGTATACCAGAACTCCTACAATGAGTATTTT. Full variable domain (outside the CDR3, taken from reference TRBV9 and TRBJ2-3): DSGVTQTPKHLITATGQRVTLRCSPRSGDLSVYWYQQSLDQGLQFLIQYYNGEERAKGNILERFSAQQFPDLHSELNLSSLELGDSALYFCASRVYQNSYNEYFGPGTRLTVL.

V gene TRBV11-1 combines with J gene TRBJ2-7, with TRBD2 identical over 7 bases. This CDR3 contains 16 residues. Trimming at V came to 3 bases and at J to 2 bases, leaving 10 bases not matched to a gene. Germline values: CDR1 SGHAT, CDR2 FQDESV (reference sequence). The CDR3 sequence: CASSFQRSGTTYEQYV. Here the CDR3 DNA reads TGTGCCAGCAGCTTTCAAAGAAGCGGGACCACCTACGAGCAGTACGTC.

This clonotype is a singleton in its sample. The chain links TRBV5-8 to TRBJ2-7; no firm D call. The CDR3 extends over 12 amino acids. The V gene's germline CDR1 is SGHTS and CDR2 YDEGEE. The CDR3 nucleotides read TGTGCCGGCAGTTTTGCTATCAACGAGCAGTACGTC. Translating gives CAGSFAINEQYV.

The chain combines TRBV7-8 with TRBJ2-7; no definite D call. The length of the CDR3 is 14 residues. Germline lookup yields CDR1 SGHVS and CDR2 FQNEAQ. The germline V and J ends were trimmed by 7 bases and 3 bases, with 16 bases remaining between them. CDR3 DNA sequence: TGTGCCAGCAAATCAGCCGGACCACTCTACGAGCAGTACTTC. Protein sequence: CASKSAGPLYEQYF.

In regard to this clonotype: It is likely a read error, because the conserved phenylalanine at the end of the CDR3 is missing. The DNA is omitted, as the CDR3 cannot be located on it reliably, and the CDR3 follows TCRdb's listing. The chain carries TRBV7-3 and TRBJ2-2; the D segment call TRBD2 is taken from the table without a DNA check. CDR1 and CDR2 from the germline V gene are SGHTA and FQGTGA. From its first to its last residue, the CDR3 has 13 amino acids. The chain's CDR3 is CASSLSRAFPYEQ.

Worth noting for this clonotype: Since the CDR3 does not end with the conserved phenylalanine or tryptophan, this likely comes from a read error. The DNA is left out, because the CDR3 cannot be placed on it with certainty; the CDR3 is given as TCRdb lists it. V usage is TRBV7-2 and J usage is TRBJ1-1; the table's D gene call, TRBD1, was not cross checked with the DNA. The germline V gene encodes CDR1 SGHTA and CDR2 FQGNSA. The CDR3 comprises 13 residues, both ends counted. The CDR3 sequence is CASSFGAHTEAFS.

This clonotype was seen only once. The CDR3 coding sequence is TGTGCCAGCAGCTTAGCAGGAAGTCGCGATAGGGAGTATTTT. It codes for CASSLAGSRDREYF. The chain is built from TRBV7-9 and TRBJ2-3; D is unclear. Germline loops: CDR1 SEHNR, CDR2 FQNEAQ (reference sequence). The CDR3 is made up of 14 amino acids. V lost 0 bases to trimming and J lost 13 bases, with 17 bases between them.

This clonotype turned up a few times. The conserved phenylalanine or tryptophan normally closing the CDR3 is absent here, so this likely arose from a read error. The DNA is omitted, as the CDR3 cannot be located on it reliably, and the CDR3 follows TCRdb's listing. CDR3 sequence reads: CSVSGASSGANVLRI. This chain uses TRBV29-1 with TRBJ2-6; the tabulated D call, TRBD1, remains unverified against the DNA. Per the germline V gene, CDR1 is SQVTM and CDR2 is ANQGSEA. The CDR3 adds up to 15 amino acids, both ends counted.

This clonotype has a handful of counts. CDR3 region: CSVPLLTCNEQFF. CDR3 sequence (DNA): TGCAGCGTTCCCCTACTCACCTGCAATGAGCAGTTCTTC. The V and J genes are TRBV29-1 and TRBJ2-1, with unresolved D. The germline V and J ends were trimmed by 5 bases and 6 bases, with 14 bases remaining between them. CDR1 SQVTM and CDR2 ANQGSEA come from the germline V gene. This CDR3 is built from 13 residues.